The 25 T cell receptor beta chains in this list originate from one sample, sequenced in a study of tissue T cells after allogeneic stem cell transplantation (dated by TCRdb to the early 2020s). The sample's time point, from its label and the paper: human tissue collected at research (rapid) autopsy. The library relied on the immunoSEQ multiplex PCR assay. TCRdb limited this immuneACCESS table to in-frame rearrangements with V and J called. A share of clones is missing; checked studies link under half to unresolved V genes, and the rest is unexplained. For this sample there are about 6,300 clones; 55% to 75% appear just once. Clones ranked in the top ten supply roughly 7% of the sample. Sequences were derived from tissue from the rectum, sampled at autopsy. The receptors derive from a woman aged 18-49 years with breast cancer.

The J gene is TRBJ2-3, the V gene TRBV7-3; D remains ambiguous. The CDR3 sequence is 14 residues long. The germline gives CDR1 SGHTA, CDR2 FQGTGA. Trimming shortened V by 2 bases and J by 0 bases, and 6 bases separated the two germline ends. CDR3 protein: CASSLGPSTDTQYF. DNA for the CDR3: TGTGCCAGCAGCTTAGGACCGAGCACAGATACGCAGTATTTT.

The genes are TRBV11-2 and TRBJ1-5; unclear D gene. CDR1 is SGHAT, CDR2 FQNNGV, per germline. The CDR3 is 15 amino acids. The V end lost 5 bases, the J end lost 2 bases, and 13 bases lay between the germline ends. The CDR3 loop is CASSPSPTGNQPQHF. In DNA form, the CDR3 reads TGTGCCAGCAGCCCTAGCCCAACGGGCAATCAGCCCCAGCATTTT.

The gene calls are TRBV12-3 or TRBV12-4 and TRBJ1-1; no definite D call. This CDR3 region has 11 residues. Trimming pared 6 bases from V and 6 bases from J, leaving 8 bases between. Written as DNA, the CDR3 is TGTGCCAGCAGGACGGAACCTGAAGCTTTCTTT. This translates into CASRTEPEAFF.

This clone was detected a few times. The chain's CDR3 is CASSLGQVGEKLFF. The CDR3 region has the DNA TGCGCCAGCAGCTTGGGACAGGTCGGCGAAAAACTGTTTTTT. The rearrangement uses TRBV5-1 and TRBJ1-4; a possible D gene is TRBD1 (6 bases). The ends were cut back, 0 bases at V and 8 bases at J, with 11 bases in the middle. Germline V CDR1 and CDR2: SGHRS, YFSETQ. The CDR3 has 14 residues.

This clone was recorded a few times. This rearrangement joins TRBV9 to TRBJ2-1, with 8 bases identical to TRBD2. Trimming cost V 4 bases and J 6 bases; bases outside gene matches: 3. Germline V gene lookup returns CDR1 SGDLS and CDR2 YYNGEE. CDR3 length: 13 residues. The DNA of the CDR3 is TGTGCCAGCAGCTATAGCGGGGTCAATGAGCAGTTCTTC. It codes for CASSYSGVNEQFF.

This sequence joins TRBV11-2 and TRBJ2-5, with no clear D. The ends were cut back, 3 bases at V and 5 bases at J, with 16 bases in the middle. CDR3 length: 15 amino acids. In germline, CDR1 is SGHAT, CDR2 FQNNGV. CDR3 sequence reads: CASSLSAIEGETQYF. CDR3 DNA: TGTGCCAGCAGCTTGTCTGCAATCGAAGGGGAGACCCAGTACTTC.

The rearrangement uses TRBV19 and TRBJ2-3; 8 bases line up with TRBD1. There are 16 residues in the CDR3. The germline gives CDR1 LNHDA, CDR2 SQIVND (reference sequence). V shed 5 bases and J 6 bases; nucleotides not matched to a gene: 13. This CDR3 is CASSPDLATGDDTQYF. The CDR3 bases are TGTGCCAGTAGTCCCGACCTAGCGACAGGGGACGATACGCAGTATTTT. Drawing the rest from reference TRBV19 and TRBJ2-3, the complete variable domain is DGGITQSPKYLFRKEGQNVTLSCEQNLNHDAMYWYRQDPGQGLRLIYYSQIVNDFQKGDIAEGYSVSREKKESFPLTVTSAQKNPTAFYLCASSPDLATGDDTQYFGPGTRLTVL.

The chain recombines TRBV10-1 with TRBJ2-1; 11 nucleotides agree with TRBD2. The length of the CDR3 is 17 residues. Germline CDR1 is WNHNN and CDR2 is SYGVQD (reference sequence). With 2 bases clipped from V and 3 bases from J, the junction kept 6 bases outside the gene matches. Here the CDR3 DNA reads TGCGCCAGCAGTGAGGGGACGACTAGCGGGATCTACAATGAGCAGTTCTTC. Amino acid sequence: CASSEGTTSGIYNEQFF.

The chain has TRBV7-2 and TRBJ1-6, with D possibly being TRBD1 (5 bases). The germline V gene has CDR1 SGHTA and CDR2 FQGNSA. The CDR3 length is 14 residues. V lost 7 bases and J lost 9, with 16 bases in between. DNA for the CDR3: TGTGCCAGCATCCATCAGGGATTGGGTTCACCCCTCCACTTT. Translation gives CASIHQGLGSPLHF. Supplemented by reference TRBV7-2 and TRBJ1-6, the full variable domain reads GAGVSQSPSNKVTEKGKDVELRCDPISGHTALYWYRQSLGQGLEFLIYFQGNSAPDKSGLPSDRFSAERTGGSVSTLTIQRTQQEDSAVYLCASIHQGLGSPLHFGNGTRLTVT.

The count of this clone is one. This chain connects TRBV7-3 to TRBJ2-3; D remains unclear. The V end lost 0 bases, the J end lost 6 bases, and 10 bases lay between the germline ends. The CDR3 contains 14 residues. Germline CDR1 SGHTA, CDR2 FQGTGA. CDR3 nucleotides: TGTGCCAGCAGCTTAACGGCAGGTCAGGATACGCAGTATTTT. It encodes CASSLTAGQDTQYF.

This chain's CDR3 is CASSLGGANYGYTF. The CDR3 nucleotides are TGTGCCAGCAGCTTAGGGGGAGCTAACTATGGCTACACCTTC. V is TRBV7-9 and J is TRBJ1-2; D is uncertain. This CDR3 has 14 amino acids. Germline lookup yields CDR1 SEHNR and CDR2 FQNEAQ (reference sequence). Trimming shortened V by 1 base and J by 0 bases, and 6 bases separated the two germline ends. Full variable domain (rest looked up from reference TRBV7-9 and TRBJ1-2): DTGVSQNPRHKITKRGQNVTFRCDPISEHNRLYWYRQTLGQGPEFLTYFQNEAQLEKSRLLSDRFSAERPKGSFSTLEIQRTEQGDSAMYLCASSLGGANYGYTFGSGTRLTVV.

The gene calls are TRBV19 and TRBJ2-3; 12 positions agree with TRBD2. V trimming: 4 bases; J trimming: 4 bases; junction bases outside the gene matches: 6. The germline CDR1 and CDR2 sequences are LNHDA and SQIVND (reference sequence). CDR3 length equals 16 residues. In DNA form, the CDR3 reads TGTGCCAGTAGTAAGCGACTAGCGGGAGAGCCAGATACGCAGTATTTT. This encodes CASSKRLAGEPDTQYF.

This rearrangement joins TRBV19 to TRBJ2-5; TRBD2 might be the D (5 bases). Trimming removed 6 bases from V and 5 bases from J, with 16 bases in between. CDR1 is LNHDA and CDR2 is SQIVND in the germline V gene (reference sequence). The CDR3 is 14 amino acids. CDR3 in amino acids: CASRPLGGGETQYF. DNA for the CDR3: TGTGCCAGTAGACCTTTAGGAGGTGGGGAGACCCAGTACTTC.

CDR3 nucleotides: TGTGCCAGCAGCTTGACCGGGACTGGAACGGAAAAACTGTTTTTT. Protein: CASSLTGTGTEKLFF. The rearrangement uses TRBV7-9 and TRBJ1-4; D is possibly TRBD1 (5 bases). Germline-derived CDR1 and CDR2 are SEHNR and FQNEAQ (reference sequence). Between the trimmed V and J ends, which lost 3 bases and 8 bases, there was a span of 16 bases. The CDR3 spans 15 residues.

Remarks on this clone: Additional DNA sequences in this sample encode the identical CDR3. This sequence joins TRBV24-1 and TRBJ2-7; D is ambiguous. V was trimmed by 6 bases and J by 3 bases, leaving 5 bases between them. The germline gives CDR1 KGHDR, CDR2 SFDVKD. The CDR3 totals 11 residues. The CDR3 DNA sequence: TGTGCCACCAGTTCTGGCTACGAGCAGTACTTC. Residues: CATSSGYEQYF.

This clone showed up just a few times. The rearrangement uses TRBV9 and TRBJ2-2, with 8 positions matching TRBD2. This CDR3 has 15 residues. Germline-derived CDR1 and CDR2 are SGDLS and YYNGEE. V gave up 5 bases and J gave up 4 bases; unmatched junction bases: 7. CDR3 protein: CASRSGLGFTGELFF. In nucleotides, the CDR3 is TGTGCCAGCAGATCGGGACTAGGGTTCACCGGGGAGCTGTTTTTT.

The V and J genes are TRBV5-1 and TRBJ2-5; possible D gene TRBD2, 5 bases. CDR3 length equals 16 residues. Trimming stripped 2 bases from V and 1 base from J, with 15 bases between. Germline V gene data show CDR1 as SGHRS and CDR2 as YFSETQ. Written as DNA, the CDR3 is TGCGCCAGCAGCTTTTTCAAGCGGAAGGGCCAAGAGACCCAGTACTTC. Its protein product is CASSFFKRKGQETQYF. The full variable domain, its missing parts supplied by reference TRBV5-1 and TRBJ2-5, is KAGVTQTPRYLIKTRGQQVTLSCSPISGHRSVSWYQQTPGQGLQFLFEYFSETQRNKGNFPGRFSGRQFSNSRSEMNVSTLELGDSALYLCASSFFKRKGQETQYFGPGTRLLVL.

This chain joins TRBV28 and TRBJ2-1; 9 bases are shared with TRBD2. This CDR3 is 16 amino acids long. V trimming: 8 bases; J trimming: 8 bases; junction bases outside the gene matches: 16. Looked up from germline, CDR1 is MDHEN and CDR2 is SYDVKM. The CDR3 loop is CASGTPHRGRAYEQFF. CDR3 DNA sequence: TGTGCCAGCGGGACCCCTCATCGCGGGAGGGCCTATGAGCAGTTCTTC.

The chain joins TRBV5-6 to TRBJ1-2; unclear D gene. Trimming took off 4 bases at V and 8 bases at J, with 12 bases between the two ends. The CDR3 covers 12 residues. Germline CDR1 and CDR2: SGHDT and YYEEEE. The CDR3 sequence: CASSGEGRGYTF. In DNA form, the CDR3 reads TGTGCCAGCAGCGGGGAGGGCAGGGGCTACACCTTC.

The V call is TRBV5-6, the J call TRBJ1-1, with D perhaps TRBD1 (6 bases). The V gene lost 4 bases and the J gene lost 4 bases, with 17 bases spanning the gap. Germline CDR1 and CDR2: SGHDT and YYEEEE. CDR3 length equals 15 residues. The CDR3 nucleotides are TGTGCCAGCAGCGGTGACGGGGGCGAGAGCACTGAAGCTTTCTTT. Translation gives CASSGDGGESTEAFF.

This rearrangement joins TRBV9 to TRBJ2-1; D is possibly TRBD2 (6 bases). The CDR3 covers 13 residues. The germline V and J ends were trimmed by 0 bases and 5 bases, with 6 bases remaining between them. CDR1 SGDLS and CDR2 YYNGEE come from the germline V gene. CDR3 DNA sequence: TGTGCCAGCAGCGTAGGCGGGGACAATGAGCAGTTCTTC. Amino acids: CASSVGGDNEQFF.

This clone counts as large. The chain employs TRBV6-2 or TRBV6-3 and TRBJ1-5; D perhaps matches TRBD1 (5 bases). Trimming pared 0 bases from V and 1 base from J, leaving 16 bases between. The CDR3 is 18 residues long. The germline V gene encodes CDR1 MNHEY and CDR2 SVGEGT. The CDR3 DNA reads TGTGCCAGCAGTTACTCCCCTCGGGGGGTTGGGAGCAATCAGCCCCAGCATTTT. It translates to CASSYSPRGVGSNQPQHF.

In its sample, this clone was seen a few times. V is TRBV6-2 or TRBV6-3 and J is TRBJ1-2; D is ambiguous. Germline V gene sequence: CDR1 MNHEY, CDR2 SVGEGT. The CDR3 consists of 13 residues. V lost 3 bases, J lost 8 bases, and 13 bases lay in between. CDR3 in amino acids: CASSYKGNMGYTF. The CDR3, as DNA: TGTGCCAGCAGTTATAAAGGGAACATGGGCTACACCTTC.

This chain joins TRBV15 and TRBJ2-4; no definite D call. This CDR3 spans 15 amino acids. The germline CDR1 and CDR2 sequences are LNHNV and YYDKDF (reference sequence). V shed 3 bases and J shed 0 bases, with 9 bases lying between them. As DNA, the CDR3 is TGTGCCACCAGCAGGCTCTGGGGAGCCAAAAACATTCAGTACTTC. This encodes CATSRLWGAKNIQYF.

The chain combines TRBV6-2 or TRBV6-3 with TRBJ2-3; no firm D call. V lost 4 bases to trimming and J lost 6 bases, with 11 bases between them. Per germline, CDR1 MNHEY and CDR2 SVGEGT. The CDR3 sequence is 13 residues long. The CDR3 reads CASSLALLDTQYF. The CDR3 bases are TGTGCCAGCAGTTTGGCTCTCCTTGATACGCAGTATTTT.